Reported below is one T cell receptor (beta chain). The antigen remains undetermined. The data are from a study of cytomegalovirus exposure and HLA in healthy donors. Findings and limits, study-wide: In an earlier analysis, about 87% or about 30%: the productive usage of most TCR beta V segments.

PCR primers comprised 60 Vbeta and 13 Jbeta primers. TCRdb's copy holds only in-frame clones and misses some; the assay was immunoSEQ multiplex PCR. The repertoire has some 89,000 clones, just over 70% of them found once; the top ten carry approximately 9%. Trimming took off 2 bases at V and 9 bases at J, with 19 bases between the two ends. CDR1 and CDR2 (germline): MNHEY, SMNVEV (reference sequence). The CDR3 spans 16 residues. What was sequenced was PBMCs. The V gene is TRBV27, the J gene TRBJ2-2; D perhaps matches TRBD2 (5 bases). The sequence came from a man in his sixties in good health and CMV-seronegative. The DNA for the CDR3 is TGTGCCAGCAGTTTAACCACACTAGGGTTTGCTAGGGAGCTGTTTTTT. The encoded protein is CASSLTTLGFARELFF.